This TCR beta chain was recorded in a study of blood T cells in healthy people across ages (dated by TCRdb to the mid-2010s). Regarding the complete study: In model experiments, template switching captured about one uniquely barcoded TCR beta cDNA molecule for every two T cells. To track age-related changes in TCR beta repertoire diversity, the study relied on deep sequencing normalized with unique cDNA molecular identifiers. Four age groups were formed from the donors: young (average approximately 15 years), middle-aged (around 40), aged (about 62) and long-lived (roughly 81). Donors of different ages were randomly distributed across sequencing lanes to avoid experimental bias. For two donors (one aged 18 to 30 and one aged 80 or older), the study analyzed two additional independent replicas of 1 million unique cDNA reads from the same blood draw.

The donors were 40 or so Caucasian individuals from Russia, aged roughly 6 to 100 years, who were systemically healthy. Each donor gave about 9.8 milliliters of peripheral blood, drawn into EDTA-treated Vacutainer tubes. Ficoll-Paque density-gradient centrifugation was used to isolate PBMCs, with at least 6 million per sample. Trizol reagent was used to extract total RNA from PBMCs, with at least 6 micrograms per sample. For every donor, an aliquot of PBMCs went through flow cytometry to measure the percentages of naive CD45RAhigh/CD27high T cells. A word on this clonotype: The antigen it recognizes is unknown. No base quality information exists; no much larger clone differs at one position.

The research as a whole found: Compared with the aged group, more naive CD4+ T cells, fewer expanded clones and increased TCR diversity were shown by the long-lived group, suggesting age selection. As age increased, observed TCR beta diversity per million T cells dropped in a roughly linear way, and a significant reduction was already evident by age 40. Bulk unsorted PBMC profiling prevented conclusive comparison of naive and antigen-experienced compartments. The percentage of naive T cells measured by flow cytometry correlated strongly with observed TCR beta diversity. The CMV infection status of donors was not known, potentially confounding age-related changes in expanded clonotypes. Estimates of total diversity based on one million sequenced T cells were regarded as lower bounds and as underestimates.

Receptor libraries were prepared by 5' RACE. Sequenced on an Illumina HiSeq 2500. A second PCR of roughly 7 to 11 cycles was performed with a sample-barcoded 5' primer and a J-beta primer mix. Each TCR beta cDNA molecule received a unique molecular identifier from a template-switch 5' adaptor carrying 12 random nucleotides. At least 2.5 million CDR3-containing paired-end reads were obtained from each sample. First-strand cDNA was synthesized from all RNA with the Mint cDNA synthesis kit, primed by a TRBC-specific oligonucleotide. Following uracil-DNA glycosylase treatment, all cDNA underwent a first 18-cycle PCR with the universal primers M1SS and BC2_uni_R. The original methods were these. For normalization, 1 million high-quality reads, each with a distinct molecular identifier, were randomly selected from each sample. Instead of being binned into consensus sequences, reads with shared molecular identifiers were discarded. CDR3 identification, clonotype clustering and error correction used MiTCR with a Q25 quality threshold and the strictest error-elimination algorithm. A nonparametric unseen species model with Euler transformation was used to estimate lower-bound total TCR beta diversity. Starting from the raw public reads, TCRdb applied fastp trimming at Q25, assembled clones with MiXCR and retained in-frame beta chains. Each entry is one CDR3 protein sequence, shown with its most common DNA and genes. These V and J calls originate from TCRdb's pipeline instead of the authors' own analysis. In this sample the table shows around 1,500,000 distinct CDR3 sequences, 28% of which occur a single time. The ten largest clones represent 7% to 9% of the sample.

Including cysteine and phenylalanine, the CDR3 has 13 amino acids. CDR3 DNA only is kept here, 39 bases in frame from base 1. In the germline V gene (reference sequence), CDR1 corresponds to DFQATT and CDR2 to SNEGSKA. This receptor was taken from a woman aged 30 to 39 in good health. The source material was blood. The chain employs TRBV20-1 and TRBJ2-1, and 8 junction bases match TRBD2. The CDR3 protein sequence reads: CSGGAAGAGGQFF. At the DNA level, the sequence is TGCAGCGGTGGGGCAGCGGGGGCCGGGGGGCAGTTCTTC.